Listed below are T cell receptor beta chains from one sample, sequenced in a study of memory CD8 T cells in hepatitis C reinfection. Clones were sequenced by immunoSEQ multiplex PCR, and TCRdb holds only the in-frame ones, with some missing. The sample shows approximately 51,000 clones, over 85% of them seen only once. Sequenced: naive CD8+ T cells sorted from blood. The source is a man between 18 and 29 years old with hepatitis C virus infection. Each CDR3 is given with its conserved first and last residue. The D gene is left open where the match is weak. Clone sizes are given selectively: once, few, many, or a class where the clone is expanded.

j_call,clone_size,d_call,v_call,cdr3_length,cdr3_nt,cdr3_aa
TRBJ2-1,-,TRBD2,TRBV15,15,TGTGCCACCAGCGTCGGTCCGGGAGGGCACAATGAGCAGTTCTTC,CATSVGPGGHNEQFF
TRBJ2-4,-,-,TRBV5-4,15,TGTGCCAGCAGCTTGCAGGGGTCGGGCAAAAACATTCAGTACTTC,CASSLQGSGKNIQYF
TRBJ2-3,-,TRBD1,TRBV6-1,16,TGTGCCAGCAGTGAAGTTCTGACAGGGAGCACAGATACGCAGTATTTT,CASSEVLTGSTDTQYF
TRBJ1-5,-,-,TRBV28,13,TGTGCCAGCAGTACGGGTCGCAATCAGCCCCAGCATTTT,CASSTGRNQPQHF
TRBJ2-3,-,-,TRBV2,12,TGTGCCAGCAACTCCTTCACAGCTACGCAGTATTTT,CASNSFTATQYF
TRBJ2-3,-,-,TRBV6-6,11,TGTGCCAGCAGGGGCGGGAATACGCAGTATTTT,CASRGGNTQYF
TRBJ2-7,-,-,TRBV19,13,TGTGCCAGTAGTATAGACTATACCTACGAGCAGTACTTC,CASSIDYTYEQYF
TRBJ2-1,-,TRBD1,TRBV16,16,TGTGCCAGCAGCCAATGGAGGACAGGGGACTACAATGAGCAGTTCTTC,CASSQWRTGDYNEQFF
TRBJ1-2,-,TRBD1,TRBV5-4,14,TGTGCCAGCAGGGGACAGGACAGGGGAGATGGCTACACCTTC,CASRGQDRGDGYTF
TRBJ2-1,-,TRBD2,TRBV5-4,14,TGTGCCAGCAGCTTTGGGACTAGCGGGACAGAGCAGTTCTTC,CASSFGTSGTEQFF
TRBJ2-1,-,TRBD2,TRBV14,22,TGTGCCAGCAGCCAAGGTTCCACCTCCCCCCCAGGTTTGCGGGAGAGGCACAATGAGCAGTTCTTC,CASSQGSTSPPGLRERHNEQFF
TRBJ1-4,-,TRBD1,TRBV6-6,15,TGTGCCAGCAGTGCCCGACAGGGCGCGAATGAAAAACTGTTTTTT,CASSARQGANEKLFF
TRBJ1-1,-,TRBD1,TRBV6-1,15,TGTGCCAGCAGTGAAATGGGACAGGGTGGGACTGAAGCTTTCTTT,CASSEMGQGGTEAFF
TRBJ2-2,once,TRBD1,TRBV19,15,TGTGCCAGTAGTATAGGGAACAGGGGCACCGGGGAGCTGTTTTTT,CASSIGNRGTGELFF
TRBJ2-7,-,TRBD2,TRBV28,17,TGTGCCAGCAGTCCGACTCCCGGGACTAGCGGGACTTACGAGCAGTACTTC,CASSPTPGTSGTYEQYF
TRBJ2-1,-,-,TRBV7-9,13,TGTGCCAGCAGTCCCAAAATCAACAATGAGCAGTTCTTC,CASSPKINNEQFF
TRBJ2-1,-,-,TRBV4-1,13,TGCGCCAGCAGCCCCCAGGGGTACAATGAGCAGTTCTTC,CASSPQGYNEQFF